These 5 T cell receptor beta chains came from one sample sequenced in a study of blood T cell repertoires in COVID-19. Measured with immunoSEQ multiplex PCR; TCRdb has only the in-frame clones, and not every one. The sample holds under 130,000 clones, about four fifths seen once. Input material: peripheral blood. The receptors come from an elderly woman with acute or convalescent COVID-19.

The chain uses TRBV28 and TRBJ1-2; D is perhaps TRBD1 (5 bases). The germline CDR1 and CDR2 sequences are MDHEN and SYDVKM. V was trimmed by 4 bases and J by 0 bases, leaving 12 bases between them. The CDR3 has 15 amino acids. The chain's CDR3 is CASSSYTTANYGYTF. Written as DNA, the CDR3 is TGTGCCAGCAGTTCATACACGACAGCTAACTATGGCTACACCTTC.

The rearrangement links TRBV7-8 to TRBJ1-2, with 7 bases that match TRBD1. CDR3 length equals 16 residues. Germline lookup yields CDR1 SGHVS and CDR2 FQNEAQ. The ends lost 5 bases at V and 1 base at J; junction bases unmatched: 10. As DNA, the CDR3 is TGTGCCAGCAGCCCTCGGACAGGACGGAGTAACTATGGCTACACCTTC. The encoded protein is CASSPRTGRSNYGYTF. Filled out from reference TRBV7-8 and TRBJ1-2, the complete variable domain reads GAGVSQSPRYKVAKRGQDVALRCDPISGHVSLFWYQQALGQGPEFLTYFQNEAQLDKSGLPSDRFFAERPEGSVSTLKIQRTQQEDSAVYLCASSPRTGRSNYGYTFGSGTRLTVV.

The chain is built from TRBV28 and TRBJ1-6; no firm D call. The CDR3 sequence is 12 residues long. Between the trimmed V and J ends, which lost 3 bases and 13 bases, there was a span of 10 bases. Germline CDR1 MDHEN, CDR2 SYDVKM. CDR3 sequence: CASSFGDIPLHF. Written as DNA, the CDR3 is TGTGCCAGCAGTTTCGGGGATATCCCCCTCCACTTT. Combining the CDR3 with reference TRBV28 and TRBJ1-6 gives the whole variable domain DVKVTQSSRYLVKRTGEKVFLECVQDMDHENMFWYRQDPGLGLRLIYFSYDVKMKEKGDIPEGYSVSREKKERFSLILESASTNQTSMYLCASSFGDIPLHFGNGTRLTVT.

V usage is TRBV3-1 (or the pseudogene TRBV3-2) and J usage is TRBJ1-3; D not resolved. CDR1 LGHDT and CDR2 YNNKEL come from the germline V gene (reference sequence). This CDR3 comprises 15 residues. Trimming left V 4 bases short and J 0 bases short, with 10 bases between. The CDR3 spells CASSPTYNSGNTIYF. The CDR3 region has the DNA TGTGCCAGCAGCCCAACTTATAACTCTGGAAACACCATATATTTT.

The chain links TRBV5-6 to TRBJ1-2; the match to TRBD1 covers 10 bases. Germline loops: CDR1 SGHDT, CDR2 YYEEEE. Losses at the gene ends were 6 bases for V and 4 bases for J; bases not matched to a gene: 9. This CDR3 comprises 15 residues. The CDR3 region is CASKDRGDQFYGYTF. DNA of the CDR3: TGTGCCAGCAAGGACAGGGGGGACCAATTCTATGGCTACACCTTC. The entire variable domain, with the rest obtained from reference TRBV5-6 and TRBJ1-2, is as follows: DAGVTQSPTHLIKTRGQQVTLRCSPKSGHDTVSWYQQALGQGPQFIFQYYEEEERQRGNFPDRFSGHQFPNYSSELNVNALLLGDSALYLCASKDRGDQFYGYTFGSGTRLTVV.